This T cell receptor (beta chain) was sequenced for a study of blood T cell repertoires in COVID-19. Study-wide context: Samples of COVID-19 (acute and convalescent) were obtained from the United States, Italy and Spain. The analysed material was cDNA or gDNA that came from T cells, B-cell-depleted T cells, or PBMCs.

Original handling: The assay estimated nucleated cells by amplifying reference gene primers. Sequenced by immunoSEQ multiplex PCR; TCRdb stores in-frame clones only, minus some. The DNA was the basis for D and trimming; V, J and clone size are from that table. The sample gives 150,000 to 200,000 clones, around 88% of which show up once; approximately 4% is in the top ten. This CDR3 comprises 16 residues. From germline, CDR1 is SGDLS and CDR2 YYNGEE. Trimming cost V 4 bases and J 1 base; bases outside gene matches: 7. This chain connects TRBV9 to TRBJ2-1; 8 bases match TRBD2. This TCR was recovered from a woman between 25 and 40 years old with acute or convalescent COVID-19. Sequencing input: peripheral blood. The CDR3 sequence: CASSISGISSYNEQFF. The DNA for the CDR3 is TGTGCCAGCAGCATTAGCGGGATTAGTTCCTACAATGAGCAGTTCTTC.